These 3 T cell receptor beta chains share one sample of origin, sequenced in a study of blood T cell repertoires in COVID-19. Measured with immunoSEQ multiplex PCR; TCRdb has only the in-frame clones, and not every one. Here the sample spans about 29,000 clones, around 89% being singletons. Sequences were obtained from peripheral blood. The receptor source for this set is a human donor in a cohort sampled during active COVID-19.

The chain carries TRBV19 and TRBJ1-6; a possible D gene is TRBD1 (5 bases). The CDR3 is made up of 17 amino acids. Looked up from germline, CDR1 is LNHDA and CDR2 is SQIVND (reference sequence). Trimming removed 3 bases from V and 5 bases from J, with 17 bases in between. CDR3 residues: CASSIRRDSVNNSPLHF. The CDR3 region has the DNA TGTGCCAGTAGTATTCGCCGAGACAGCGTGAATAATTCACCCCTCCACTTT. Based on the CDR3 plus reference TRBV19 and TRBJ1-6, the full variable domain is DGGITQSPKYLFRKEGQNVTLSCEQNLNHDAMYWYRQDPGQGLRLIYYSQIVNDFQKGDIAEGYSVSREKKESFPLTVTSAQKNPTAFYLCASSIRRDSVNNSPLHFGNGTRLTVT.

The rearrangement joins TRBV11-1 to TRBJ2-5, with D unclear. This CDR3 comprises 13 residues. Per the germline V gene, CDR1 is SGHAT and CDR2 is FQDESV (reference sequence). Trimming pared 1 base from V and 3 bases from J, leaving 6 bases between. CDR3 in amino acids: CASSLGAEETQYF. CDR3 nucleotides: TGTGCCAGCAGCTTAGGGGCAGAAGAGACCCAGTACTTC.

CDR3 region: CASSAGNTEAFF. In nucleotides, the CDR3 is TGTGCCAGCAGTGCAGGGAACACTGAAGCTTTCTTT. The chain has TRBV25-1 and TRBJ1-1, with D unresolved. The V gene lost 4 bases and the J gene lost 1 base, with 4 bases spanning the gap. The CDR3 runs to 12 residues. CDR1 and CDR2 from the germline V gene are MGHDK and SYGVNS.